This T cell receptor beta chain was sequenced for a study of blood T cells in healthy people across ages. Study-level findings and limits: Naive T cell percentage showed a strong correlation with the diversity of TCR beta. When set beside aged donors, long-lived donors presented more naive CD4+ cells and higher diversity.

V was cut by 6 bases and J by 5 bases, with 10 bases left in between. The CDR3 is 12 residues long. From germline, CDR1 is MNHEY and CDR2 SVGEGT. Samples each yielded at least 6 micrograms of total RNA. This clonotype was observed at least ten times. Antigen specificity is unknown. Through a sample-barcoded 5' primer and a J-beta primer mix, a second PCR was run for roughly 6 to 12 cycles. A 12-random-nucleotide template-switch adaptor tagged each cDNA molecule. TCRdb re-derived calls from the 5' RACE reads in MiXCR, one entry per CDR3 protein. This table has about 1.7 million distinct CDR3 sequences, 28% appearing once.

This clonotype was obtained from a woman younger than 45 in good health. The sequencing sample was made of blood. The rearrangement uses TRBV6-2 or TRBV6-3 and TRBJ2-5; D is undetermined. CDR3 region: CASSPTAETQYF. The CDR3 DNA sequence: TGTGCCAGCAGCCCCACCGCCGAGACCCAGTACTTC.